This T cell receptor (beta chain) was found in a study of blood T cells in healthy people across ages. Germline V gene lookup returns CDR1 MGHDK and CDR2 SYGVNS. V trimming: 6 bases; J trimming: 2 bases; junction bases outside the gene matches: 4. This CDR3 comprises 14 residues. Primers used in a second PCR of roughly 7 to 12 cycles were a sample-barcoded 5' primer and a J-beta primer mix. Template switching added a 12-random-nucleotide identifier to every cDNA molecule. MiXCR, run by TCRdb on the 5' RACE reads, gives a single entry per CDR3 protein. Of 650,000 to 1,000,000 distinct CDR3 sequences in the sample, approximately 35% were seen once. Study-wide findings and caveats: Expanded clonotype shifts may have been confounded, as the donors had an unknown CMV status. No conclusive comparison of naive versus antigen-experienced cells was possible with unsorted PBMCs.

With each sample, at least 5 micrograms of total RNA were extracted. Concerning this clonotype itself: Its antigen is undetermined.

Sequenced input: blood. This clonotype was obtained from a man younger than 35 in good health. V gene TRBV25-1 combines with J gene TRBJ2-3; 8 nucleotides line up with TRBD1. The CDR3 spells CASSYRGITDTQYF. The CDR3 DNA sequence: TGTGCCAGCAGCTACAGGGGGATCACAGATACGCAGTATTTT.